The 10 T cell receptor beta chains below come from one sample, sequenced in a study of spatial heterogeneity in lung cancer. Study findings and constraints: Tumors with more nonsynonymous mutations had more expanded intratumoral alpha and beta TCRs.

This sample's time point: sample taken at primary tumor resection. The antigens for these receptors are not known. A single record per CDR3 protein comes from TCRdb applying MiXCR to the 5' RACE reads. The sample lists more than 20,000 distinct CDR3 sequences, 2.8% occurring once. Source: lung tumor tissue, taken at surgery. The receptors originated from a male donor with early-stage non-small cell lung cancer.

This clonotype has at least ten counts. The J gene is TRBJ1-2, the V gene TRBV29-1; the D is unclear. CDR1 and CDR2 (germline): SQVTM, ANQGSEA. The CDR3 consists of 13 residues. Trimming stripped 3 bases from V and 0 bases from J, with 8 bases between. CDR3 sequence (DNA): TGCAGCGTTGACCACATCTCTAACTATGGCTACACCTTC. This encodes CSVDHISNYGYTF.

The table lists this clonotype with many counts. This chain connects TRBV4-2 to TRBJ1-2; possibly TRBD1 for D (5 bases). V lost 4 bases and J 3 bases, leaving 18 bases between the germline ends. From germline, CDR1 is LGHNA and CDR2 YNFKEQ. The CDR3 extends over 16 amino acids. In nucleotides, the CDR3 is TGTGCCAGCAGCCCAAATCAAGGGACGTTCGACTATGGCTACACCTTC. It yields the protein CASSPNQGTFDYGYTF.

This clonotype was seen many times. The chain uses TRBV6-6 and TRBJ1-6, with D possibly TRBD1 on 6 matching bases. This CDR3 is built from 15 residues. Trimming cost V 1 base and J 6 bases, with 10 bases left between them. CDR1 and CDR2 (germline): MNHNY, SVGAGI (reference sequence). The CDR3 loop is CASSYLTGFNSPLHF. CDR3 nucleotides: TGTGCCAGCAGTTACTTAACAGGGTTTAATTCACCCCTCCACTTT.

This clonotype came up many times. V and J are TRBV5-1 and TRBJ1-3, with D perhaps matching TRBD1 (5 bases). Between the trimmed V and J ends, which lost 1 base and 0 bases, there was a span of 11 bases. CDR3 length equals 16 residues. The germline V gene has CDR1 SGHRS and CDR2 YFSETQ. CDR3 sequence reads: CASSLSGTSSGNTIYF. DNA for the CDR3: TGCGCCAGCAGCTTGTCAGGGACCAGCTCTGGAAACACCATATATTTT.

This clonotype was detected ten times or more. This chain connects TRBV7-9 to TRBJ2-2; D call uncertain. V was pared by 5 bases and J by 6 bases, with 7 bases between. In germline, CDR1 is SEHNR, CDR2 FQNEAQ (reference sequence). This CDR3 is built from 12 residues. DNA for the CDR3: TGTGCCAGCAGCCTAGACGCCGGGGAGCTGTTTTTT. Protein sequence: CASSLDAGELFF.

This clonotype was seen ten or more times. The CDR3 here is CATGTGRNYGYTF. The DNA of the CDR3 is TGTGCCACGGGGACGGGAAGGAACTATGGCTACACCTTC. The chain couples TRBV6-5 to TRBJ1-2; the D gene is possibly TRBD1 (5 bases). Per the germline V gene, CDR1 is MNHEY and CDR2 is SVGAGI. The CDR3 has 13 residues. V was pared by 10 bases and J by 2 bases, with 14 bases between.

This clonotype was found many times. The chain combines TRBV28 with TRBJ1-2; TRBD1 matches 11 bases. This CDR3 region has 12 residues. CDR1 is MDHEN, CDR2 SYDVKM, per germline. The DNA for the CDR3 is TGTGCAACCGGACAGGGGGCCTATGGCTACACCTTC. Translation gives CATGQGAYGYTF.

This clonotype was seen many times. V usage is TRBV12-3 or TRBV12-4 and J usage is TRBJ1-5; 8 positions agree with TRBD1. The CDR3 consists of 14 residues. Trimming at V came to 3 bases and at J to 6 bases, leaving 4 bases not matched to a gene. CDR3 DNA: TGTGCCAGCAGTTTGGTACAGGGGGGTCAGCCCCAGCATTTT. Its protein is CASSLVQGGQPQHF.

This clonotype has a count of ten or more. The genes are TRBV7-6 and TRBJ2-7, with TRBD1 matching over 9 bases. This CDR3 contains 14 residues. The V segment lost 5 bases and the J segment 2 bases; nucleotides outside the gene matches: 4. Germline values: CDR1 SGHVS, CDR2 FNYEAQ. CDR3 amino acids: CASSAGQGTYEQYF. The CDR3 DNA reads as TGTGCCAGCAGCGCGGGACAGGGCACCTACGAGCAGTACTTC.

This clonotype was counted at least ten times. The chain joins TRBV11-2 to TRBJ2-7; D unresolved. The germline V gene has CDR1 SGHAT and CDR2 FQNNGV. The CDR3 is 15 residues long. V was shortened by 0 bases and J by 2 bases, with 11 bases between the two germline ends. The CDR3 DNA follows: TGTGCCAGCAGCTTAGATTATTACGCTGCCTACGAGCAGTACTTC. It is translated as CASSLDYYAAYEQYF.